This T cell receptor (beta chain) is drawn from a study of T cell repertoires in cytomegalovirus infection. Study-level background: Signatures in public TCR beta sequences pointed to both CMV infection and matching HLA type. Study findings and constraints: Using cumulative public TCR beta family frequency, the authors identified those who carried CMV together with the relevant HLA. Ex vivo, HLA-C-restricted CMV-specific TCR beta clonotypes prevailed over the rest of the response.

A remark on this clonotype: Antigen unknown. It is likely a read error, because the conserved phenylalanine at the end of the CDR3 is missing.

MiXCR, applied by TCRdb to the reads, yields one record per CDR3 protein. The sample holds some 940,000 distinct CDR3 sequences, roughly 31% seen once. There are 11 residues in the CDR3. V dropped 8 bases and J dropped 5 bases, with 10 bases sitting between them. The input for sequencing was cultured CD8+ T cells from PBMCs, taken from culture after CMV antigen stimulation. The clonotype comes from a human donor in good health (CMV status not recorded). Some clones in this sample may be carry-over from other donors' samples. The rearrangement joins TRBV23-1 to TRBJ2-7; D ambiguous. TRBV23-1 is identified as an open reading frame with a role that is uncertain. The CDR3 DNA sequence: TGCGCCAGCTCCCTACGTGACGAGCAGTACATC. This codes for CASSLRDEQYI.